Listed below are T cell receptor beta chains from one sample, sequenced in a study of blood T cells in healthy people across ages. TCRdb passed the 5' RACE reads through MiXCR, listing each CDR3 protein once. The sample includes 1.5 million to 2 million distinct CDR3 sequences, 25% to 30% seen only once; the top ten take 7.7%. Sequencing was performed on blood. These TCRs come from a woman aged 25 to 45 in good health. Both conserved end residues are part of each CDR3.

v_call cdr3_aa
TRBV2 CASDFQGNQPQHF
TRBV5-1 CASSATNAYEQYF
TRBV9 CASSVQAGSGETQYF
TRBV20-1 CSAGLEGADTQYF
TRBV7-9 CASSYRSGAANEKLFF
TRBV2 CASSGRELDTQYF
TRBV29-1 CSSTLLETQYF
TRBV3-1 CASSQDWTSGGKQYF
TRBV14 CASSHGGGTGCYEQYF
TRBV2 CASSGLRGNQPQHF
TRBV10-3 CATSEGEAANYEQYF
TRBV20-1 CSARGQGPYTGELFF
TRBV5-1 CASSLVPENYGYTF
TRBV18 CASSKTGLSSYEQYF
TRBV3-1 CACSWSYNEQFF
TRBV12-3/TRBV12-4 CASKSGAYNSPLHF
TRBV5-1 CASSGTGQTYYNEQFF
TRBV7-2 CASSFMGTSGSQGETQYF
TRBV28 CASSFGGATDTQYF
TRBV4-1 CASSQGVGQQETQYF
TRBV12-3/TRBV12-4 CASRRDSGSGGKNIQYF
TRBV14 CASSQDRAASYEQYF
TRBV29-1 CSAGGFFEETQYF
TRBV5-1 CASSLSFSGYTF
TRBV12-3/TRBV12-4 CASRPDRGANYGYTF
TRBV20-1 CSARGDRNSPLHF